The 23 T cell receptor beta chains below come from one sample, sequenced in a study of beta chain features in type 1 diabetes (dated by TCRdb to the late 2010s). Library prep was done by the immunoSEQ multiplex PCR assay. The entire amount of isolated RNA was reverse transcribed using the High Capacity cDNA Reverse Transcription Kit, so the sequenced TCRB transcripts were expressed ones. TCRdb stores this immuneACCESS table with in-frame sequences only. Part of the clones is absent; in the studies checked, under half of the shortfall reflects unresolved V genes, and no reason is known for the rest. This sample comprises around 360,000 clones, 10% to 15% of them detected only once. 0.0095% to 0.013% of the sample is in the top ten clones. Their specific antigens are unknown. The full study reports these points: In all four CD4+ subsets, TCRB CDR3 length was moderately but significantly shorter in type 1 diabetes patients.

The sample taken for sequencing was naive CD4+ T cells from blood. The cell subset or site label, as the study defines it: true naive CD4+ T cells. The receptors come from a woman in her late teens or twenties with type 1 diabetes.

This rearrangement joins TRBV29-1 to TRBJ1-2; the D gene is possibly TRBD1 (5 bases). Deletions cut 6 bases from V and 1 base from J, with 12 bases between. The CDR3 consists of 13 residues. The germline V gene encodes CDR1 SQVTM and CDR2 ANQGSEA. The CDR3 protein is CSVSAGLNYGYTF. The CDR3 bases are TGCAGCGTCTCGGCAGGGCTTAACTATGGCTACACCTTC.

The chain links TRBV5-6 to TRBJ1-1; D may be TRBD1 (6 bases). The V end was cut by 1 base, the J end by 0 bases, with 16 bases between. There are 17 residues in the CDR3. Per the germline V gene, CDR1 is SGHDT and CDR2 is YYEEEE. In nucleotides, the CDR3 is TGTGCCAGCAGCTTGCCGCGACAGGCGCCCATGAACACTGAAGCTTTCTTT. It translates to CASSLPRQAPMNTEAFF.

J is TRBJ2-1 and V is TRBV28, with unresolved D. Per the germline V gene, CDR1 is MDHEN and CDR2 is SYDVKM. CDR3 length equals 15 residues. Trimming took 6 bases from V and 10 from J, leaving 22 bases between them. CDR3 amino acids: CASSSPTFIAKEQFF. The CDR3 nucleotides are TGTGCCAGCAGCTCGCCTACGTTCATTGCGAAAGAGCAGTTCTTC. The complete variable domain, with remaining parts taken from reference TRBV28 and TRBJ2-1, reads DVKVTQSSRYLVKRTGEKVFLECVQDMDHENMFWYRQDPGLGLRLIYFSYDVKMKEKGDIPEGYSVSREKKERFSLILESASTNQTSMYLCASSSPTFIAKEQFFGPGTRLTVL.

This clone came up a few times. The chain employs TRBV28 and TRBJ2-1, with D tentatively TRBD2 (5 bases). Germline V gene data show CDR1 as MDHEN and CDR2 as SYDVKM. CDR3 length: 14 residues. V lost 6 bases, J lost 8 bases, and 17 bases lay in between. The chain's CDR3 is CASSPGLVTDEQFF. CDR3 bases: TGTGCCAGCAGCCCTGGACTCGTCACCGATGAGCAGTTCTTC.

The rearrangement uses TRBV5-1 and TRBJ2-7; 8 nucleotides align to TRBD1. Germline-derived CDR1 and CDR2 are SGHRS and YFSETQ. The V segment lost 4 bases and the J segment 6 bases; nucleotides outside the gene matches: 6. This CDR3 is 13 amino acids long. The CDR3 DNA reads as TGCGCCAGCAGCGGGCAGACAGGGGTCGAGCAGTACTTC. It yields the protein CASSGQTGVEQYF.

The chain is built from TRBV7-2 and TRBJ2-2; D is unclear. In germline, CDR1 is SGHTA, CDR2 FQGNSA. CDR3 length: 14 residues. Trimming removed 5 bases at V and 5 bases at J, with 12 bases between. CDR3 DNA sequence: TGTGCCAGCAGCCCGACACCATCAACCGGGGAGCTGTTTTTT. Amino acid sequence: CASSPTPSTGELFF.

The table lists this clone with a few counts. The chain uses TRBV7-3 and TRBJ2-2; TRBD1 aligns across 7 bases. Losses at the gene ends were 6 bases for V and 4 bases for J; bases not matched to a gene: 8. Per germline, CDR1 SGHTA and CDR2 FQGTGA. The CDR3 runs to 15 residues. CDR3 DNA sequence: TGTGCCAGCAGTCCGACAGGGCCGGGCACCGGGGAGCTGTTTTTT. Protein sequence: CASSPTGPGTGELFF.

V is TRBV7-2 and J is TRBJ2-5, with D possibly matching TRBD2 (6 bases). Germline assignment: CDR1 SGHTA and CDR2 FQGNSA. Deletions cut 8 bases from V and 1 base from J, with 20 bases between. CDR3 length: 16 residues. The CDR3 protein is CASSLWASVTQETQYF. The CDR3 nucleotides are TGTGCCAGCTCTCTATGGGCTAGCGTTACCCAAGAGACCCAGTACTTC.

This clone was picked up a small number of times. CDR3 DNA sequence: TGCGCCAGCAGCCAGAGGAGCGGAGGGACCCGGGAGACCCAGTACTTC. Encoded protein: CASSQRSGGTRETQYF. This chain connects TRBV4-1 to TRBJ2-5, with a tentative D call TRBD2 (6 bases). CDR1 and CDR2 from the germline V gene are MGHRA and YSYEKL. Trimming stripped 3 bases from V and 5 bases from J, with 19 bases between. The CDR3 runs to 16 residues.

The chain links TRBV5-4 to TRBJ2-5, with 8 bases lining up with TRBD2. The length of the CDR3 is 15 residues. Germline CDR1 SGHNT, CDR2 YYREEE (reference sequence). After removal of 4 bases from V and 2 bases from J, the junction contained 7 bases not matched to a gene. CDR3 in amino acids: CASSGTGTSQETQYF. The DNA for the CDR3 is TGTGCCAGCAGCGGTACCGGGACTAGTCAAGAGACCCAGTACTTC. Based on the CDR3 plus reference TRBV5-4 and TRBJ2-5, the full variable domain is ETGVTQSPTHLIKTRGQQVTLRCSSQSGHNTVSWYQQALGQGPQFIFQYYREEENGRGNFPPRFSGLQFPNYSSELNVNALELDDSALYLCASSGTGTSQETQYFGPGTRLLVL.

The chain uses TRBV28 and TRBJ2-3; perhaps TRBD2 as D (6 bases). V was trimmed by 6 bases and J by 2 bases, leaving 18 bases between them. From germline, CDR1 is MDHEN and CDR2 SYDVKM. This CDR3 spans 16 amino acids. As DNA, the CDR3 is TGTGCCAGCAGCGGTACCGGGACTCCCCCCACAGATACGCAGTATTTT. This translates into CASSGTGTPPTDTQYF.

CDR3 protein: CASSELATGTIYF. CDR3 DNA: TGTGCCAGCAGTGAATTGGCCACAGGCACCATATATTTT. The chain joins TRBV25-1 to TRBJ1-3; D is possibly TRBD1 (5 bases). Trimming removed 1 base at V and 9 bases at J, with 10 bases between. Germline V gives CDR1 MGHDK, CDR2 SYGVNS. This CDR3 region has 13 residues.

The rearrangement links TRBV15 to TRBJ2-1; TRBD2 matches 9 bases. The germline gives CDR1 LNHNV, CDR2 YYDKDF (reference sequence). The V segment lost 3 bases and the J segment 4 bases; nucleotides outside the gene matches: 4. This CDR3 has 15 amino acids. The CDR3 region is CATSRTSGQYNEQFF. The DNA for the CDR3 is TGTGCCACCAGCAGGACTAGCGGACAATACAATGAGCAGTTCTTC.

A word on this clone: This same CDR3 is encoded by further DNA sequences in the sample. The gene calls are TRBV9 and TRBJ2-7; 7 bases match TRBD1. Looked up from germline, CDR1 is SGDLS and CDR2 is YYNGEE. The CDR3 extends over 14 amino acids. With V trimmed by 3 bases and J by 3 bases, 6 bases remained unmatched. The CDR3 DNA is TGTGCCAGCAGCGCCCGACAGGGAAGCTACGAGCAGTACTTC. This translates into CASSARQGSYEQYF.

The CDR3 here is CASSLTGSGRAGEQFF. CDR3 DNA sequence: TGTGCCAGCAGCTTAACCGGTAGCGGGAGGGCCGGGGAGCAGTTCTTC. The chain combines TRBV7-3 with TRBJ2-1; 11 bases line up with TRBD2. V was clipped by 0 bases and J by 10 bases; unmatched bases: 8. The CDR3 loop spans 16 amino acids. Germline V gene sequence: CDR1 SGHTA, CDR2 FQGTGA.

This clone was counted between two and nine times. This chain links TRBV2 with TRBJ1-6, with 7 bases identical to TRBD1. CDR3 length: 16 amino acids. V was pared by 0 bases and J by 8 bases, with 7 bases of the junction left unmatched. Germline V gene sequence: CDR1 SNHLY, CDR2 FYNNEI. CDR3: CASSEAPDREDSPLHF. CDR3 nucleotide sequence: TGTGCCAGCAGTGAAGCGCCTGACAGGGAAGATTCACCCCTCCACTTT.

The chain couples TRBV7-3 to TRBJ1-5; no reliable D call. CDR3 length equals 13 residues. V lost 1 base, J lost 5 bases, and 6 bases lay in between. Germline V lookup: CDR1 SGHTA, CDR2 FQGTGA. The CDR3 DNA follows: TGTGCCAGCAGCTTAAGCGCCGATCAGCCCCAGCATTTT. It specifies CASSLSADQPQHF.

This clone was picked up a small number of times. V usage is TRBV19 and J usage is TRBJ2-5; D ambiguous. The V gene's germline CDR1 is LNHDA and CDR2 SQIVND (reference sequence). Deletions cut 9 bases from V and 5 bases from J, with 10 bases between. This CDR3 is built from 11 residues. CDR3 protein: CASNSGETQYF. The CDR3, as DNA: TGTGCCAGCAACTCCGGGGAGACCCAGTACTTC.

The genes are TRBV4-3 and TRBJ2-7; possibly TRBD2 for D (5 bases). The CDR3 consists of 14 residues. The V gene's germline CDR1 is LGHNA and CDR2 YSLEER. V was clipped by 1 base and J by 6 bases, with 13 bases between them. CDR3 in DNA: TGCGCCAGCAGCCAAGCTCTAGCCGGCTTCGAGCAGTACTTC. It yields the protein CASSQALAGFEQYF.

This clone appeared a few times. This chain links TRBV11-2 with TRBJ1-5; D is unclear. This CDR3 is built from 14 residues. Deletions cut 1 base from V and 5 bases from J, with 9 bases between. CDR1 is SGHAT, CDR2 FQNNGV, per germline. CDR3 protein: CASSLGSSDQPQHF. CDR3 bases: TGTGCCAGCAGCTTAGGCTCCAGTGATCAGCCCCAGCATTTT.

This chain connects TRBV4-3 to TRBJ2-5; the match to TRBD2 covers 7 bases. V shed 4 bases and J 5 bases; nucleotides not matched to a gene: 13. The CDR3 loop spans 16 amino acids. CDR1 and CDR2 from the germline V gene are LGHNA and YSLEER. The CDR3 loop is CASSREGTGLGETQYF. The CDR3 bases are TGCGCCAGCAGCCGGGAGGGGACGGGCCTCGGGGAGACCCAGTACTTC.

The chain combines TRBV15 with TRBJ2-5; D is unclear. This CDR3 region has 12 residues. The germline V gene has CDR1 LNHNV and CDR2 YYDKDF (reference sequence). V lost 4 bases to trimming and J lost 5 bases, with 8 bases between them. The CDR3 coding sequence is TGTGCCACCAGCACTCACGGGGAGACCCAGTACTTC. Protein sequence: CATSTHGETQYF.

The rearrangement joins TRBV5-4 to TRBJ2-1; 8 positions agree with TRBD1. The V segment lost 7 bases and the J segment 9 bases; nucleotides outside the gene matches: 9. The CDR3 sequence is 13 residues long. CDR1 and CDR2 (germline): SGHNT, YYREEE (reference sequence). Here the CDR3 reads CASGPDRGGEQFF. The CDR3 DNA reads TGTGCCAGCGGTCCCGACAGGGGAGGTGAGCAGTTCTTC.